This TCR beta chain was sequenced during a study of a mutant IDH1 vaccine in newly diagnosed glioma. Study context: Treated patients were approximately 62% male, around 38% female, mean age 40.4 years.

With 5 bases removed from V and 13 bases from J, the gap between germline ends came to 15 bases. Germline CDR1 is SEHNR and CDR2 is FQNEAQ (reference sequence). This CDR3 has 13 amino acids. Sequenced by immunoSEQ multiplex PCR; TCRdb stores in-frame clones only, minus some. The sample includes 50,000 to 75,000 clones, 80% seen only once; the top ten take 5% to 6.5%. Time point specified: week 11, during vaccination. Doses consisted of 300 ug of mutant IDH1 20-mer peptide each, paired with topical imiquimod. As regards this clone: Its antigen is unidentified.

The J gene is TRBJ1-6, the V gene TRBV7-9; no clear D gene. Sequences were derived from PBMCs, sampled from a glioma patient whose treatment included an IDH1 peptide vaccine. The receptor was derived from a man aged 50 or older with glioma. The CDR3 bases are TGTGCCAGCAGCGCCGACGGCCTTACGCCCCTCCACTTT. This codes for CASSADGLTPLHF.